This passage covers 8 T cell receptor beta chains from one sample sequenced in a study of cytomegalovirus exposure and HLA in healthy donors. PCR was performed using 60 Vbeta and 13 Jbeta primers. The data were produced by immunoSEQ multiplex PCR, yet TCRdb's version contains in-frame clones alone and is incomplete. In the table there are about 210,000 clones, about four fifths of which are singletons. Input material: PBMCs. The receptors derive from a man aged 35 to 55 in good health and CMV-seropositive.

J is TRBJ2-2 and V is TRBV27, with 8 bases matching TRBD1. There are 15 residues in the CDR3. In germline, CDR1 is MNHEY, CDR2 SMNVEV (reference sequence). Trimming cost V 4 bases and J 6 bases; bases outside gene matches: 7. In DNA, the CDR3 is TGTGCCAGCAGTTCCAGGACAGGGCTTCCCGGGGAGCTGTTTTTT. It yields the protein CASSSRTGLPGELFF.

The chain is built from TRBV28 and TRBJ2-6, with D tentatively TRBD1 (5 bases). Germline loops: CDR1 MDHEN, CDR2 SYDVKM. The V and J ends lost 8 bases and 1 base respectively, with 18 bases between them. The CDR3 extends over 17 amino acids. The CDR3 sequence: CASRPSQGGSGANVLTF. The CDR3, as DNA: TGTGCCAGCCGCCCTTCGCAGGGTGGGTCTGGGGCCAACGTCCTGACTTTC.

The genes are TRBV29-1 and TRBJ2-2; TRBD2 aligns across 7 bases. V shed 7 bases and J 0 bases; nucleotides not matched to a gene: 5. Looked up from germline, CDR1 is SQVTM and CDR2 is ANQGSEA. This CDR3 contains 14 residues. The CDR3 is CSARGGANTGELFF. The CDR3 DNA sequence: TGCAGCGCGAGGGGAGGGGCGAACACCGGGGAGCTGTTTTTT.

The genes are TRBV5-4 and TRBJ2-7, with TRBD2 identical over 10 bases. This CDR3 spans 15 amino acids. V was pared by 4 bases and J by 4 bases, with 8 bases of the junction left unmatched. The germline V gene encodes CDR1 SGHNT and CDR2 YYREEE (reference sequence). CDR3 nucleotides: TGTGCCAGCAGCGGAGATGGACTAGCGGTTTACGAGCAGTACTTC. This gives the protein CASSGDGLAVYEQYF.

This sequence joins TRBV4-1 and TRBJ2-5; TRBD2 matches 7 bases. The CDR3 is 15 residues long. CDR1 and CDR2 (germline): MGHRA, YSYEKL. Trimming removed 4 bases from V and 3 bases from J; junction bases left unmatched: 8. The CDR3, as DNA: TGCGCCAGCAGCCGCGGGACTACCGGGGAAGAGACCCAGTACTTC. It encodes CASSRGTTGEETQYF.

The chain carries TRBV27 and TRBJ2-3, with D possibly being TRBD1 (6 bases). There are 14 residues in the CDR3. Germline loops: CDR1 MNHEY, CDR2 SMNVEV (reference sequence). The V gene lost 1 base and the J gene lost 6 bases, with 11 bases spanning the gap. Here the CDR3 reads CASSLLGARDTQYF. In DNA, the CDR3 is TGTGCCAGCAGTTTATTGGGGGCCCGGGATACGCAGTATTTT.

The J gene is TRBJ1-1, the V gene TRBV5-4, with 8 nucleotides matching TRBD1. This CDR3 spans 14 amino acids. Germline V lookup: CDR1 SGHNT, CDR2 YYREEE (reference sequence). Trimming cost V 4 bases and J 1 base; bases outside gene matches: 3. The CDR3 is CASSQDRGNTEAFF. The DNA for the CDR3 is TGTGCCAGCAGCCAAGACAGGGGGAACACTGAAGCTTTCTTT.

On this clone: Other DNA sequences in the same sample also yield this CDR3. This sequence joins TRBV27 and TRBJ1-1, with 7 nucleotides matching TRBD1. Trimming cost V 5 bases and J 0 bases; bases outside gene matches: 3. Germline CDR1 and CDR2: MNHEY and SMNVEV (reference sequence). The CDR3 covers 14 residues. The CDR3 region is CASSLDRVNTEAFF. The CDR3 DNA reads as TGTGCCAGCAGTCTAGACAGGGTGAACACTGAAGCTTTCTTT.